The 7 T cell receptor beta chains below come from one sample, sequenced in a study of breast tumors, draining lymph nodes, adjacent tissues (dated by TCRdb to about 2016). The library was obtained by multiplex PCR. TCRdb names Illumina HiSeq 2000 as the instrument used. TCRdb handled the public reads itself, with Q25 trimming in fastp and clone calling in MiXCR, and kept productive beta chains. Every distinct CDR3 protein forms one entry, paired with its most common genes and DNA. The sample profile shows about 140,000 distinct CDR3 sequences; approximately 32% of them were found once. Around 2.3% of the sample goes to the ten largest clones. The lymph node samples were taken from the axillary draining lymph nodes of breast cancer patients. The source material was axillary lymph node tissue. The receptors shown here come from a female donor with breast cancer. Some clones in this sample may be carry-over from other donors' samples.

This clonotype was found many times. The chain links TRBV20-1 to TRBJ2-3; unclear D gene. This CDR3 contains 15 residues. CDR1 and CDR2 (germline): DFQATT, SNEGSKA (reference sequence). Trimming took 1 base from V and 4 from J, leaving 15 bases between them. The CDR3 coding sequence is TGCAGTGCTAGAGGTTCGGTGGGGTTAGCAGATACGCAGTATTTT. Amino acid sequence: CSARGSVGLADTQYF.

This sequence joins TRBV10-3 and TRBJ2-6; 7 positions agree with TRBD1. CDR3 size: 16 residues. With 6 bases clipped from V and 0 bases from J, the junction kept 5 bases outside the gene matches. Germline V gives CDR1 ENHRY, CDR2 SYGVKD. CDR3 nucleotide sequence: TGTGCCATCAGGGGGACAGCCCACTCTGGGGCCAACGTCCTGACTTTC. Amino acids: CAIRGTAHSGANVLTF.

This clonotype was picked up many times. The chain employs TRBV14 and TRBJ2-5; D remains ambiguous. The CDR3 sequence is 14 residues long. Germline lookup yields CDR1 SGHDN and CDR2 FVKESK. The V gene lost 0 bases and the J gene lost 7 bases, with 12 bases spanning the gap. The DNA for the CDR3 is TGTGCCAGCAGCCAAGATACCCGGCTGGGGACCCAGTACTTC. Its translation: CASSQDTRLGTQYF. The full variable domain, with the rest looked up from reference TRBV14 and TRBJ2-5, is EAGVTQFPSHSVIEKGQTVTLRCDPISGHDNLYWYRRVMGKEIKFLLHFVKESKQDESGMPNNRFLAERTGGTYSTLKVQPAELEDSGVYFCASSQDTRLGTQYFGPGTRLLVL.

The gene calls are TRBV20-1 and TRBJ2-1, with 12 bases matching TRBD2. The CDR3 runs to 15 residues. J was trimmed by 0 bases and V by 5 bases; bases with no gene match: 2. CDR1 is DFQATT and CDR2 is SNEGSKA in the germline V gene (reference sequence). The DNA for the CDR3 is TGCAGTGCTCCTAGCGGGGGGGCCTCCTACAATGAGCAGTTCTTC. Its protein product is CSAPSGGASYNEQFF.

This chain links TRBV5-6 with TRBJ2-6; D possibly corresponds to TRBD2 (5 bases). Looked up from germline, CDR1 is SGHDT and CDR2 is YYEEEE. Between the trimmed V and J ends, which lost 4 bases and 3 bases, there was a span of 17 bases. CDR3 length: 17 amino acids. CDR3 bases: TGTGCCAGCAGCCCGAACGGGGTCCCCAGTGGGGCCAACGTCCTGACTTTC. As protein: CASSPNGVPSGANVLTF.

Ten or more counts support this clonotype. CDR3 nucleotide sequence: TGTGCCAGCAGCTTACCGGGACGGGTTAATGAAAAACTGTTTTTT. This codes for CASSLPGRVNEKLFF. The chain couples TRBV5-5 to TRBJ1-4; a possible D gene is TRBD1 (5 bases). The CDR3 sequence is 15 residues long. V was cut by 2 bases and J by 4 bases, with 12 bases left in between. The germline CDR1 and CDR2 sequences are SGHKS and YYEKEE (reference sequence).

The chain recombines TRBV2 with TRBJ2-1, with 8 bases lining up with TRBD2. The CDR3 extends over 14 amino acids. The V segment lost 2 bases and the J segment 8 bases; nucleotides outside the gene matches: 5. Germline assignment: CDR1 SNHLY and CDR2 FYNNEI. The CDR3 sequence is CASSETGGVHEQFF. As DNA, the CDR3 is TGTGCCAGCAGTGAAACGGGGGGGGTCCATGAGCAGTTCTTC.